Below, 10 T cell receptor beta chains from the same sample are listed, as sequenced in a study of blood T cells in healthy people across ages. Alongside a J-beta primer mix, a sample-barcoded 5' primer served in a second PCR lasting about 7 to 11 cycles. TCRdb re-derived calls from the 5' RACE reads in MiXCR, one entry per CDR3 protein. The sample shows 700,000 or so distinct CDR3 sequences, around two fifths of them seen only once. The specimen was blood. These receptors originate from an elderly man in good health.

This clonotype was seen a handful of times. The chain joins TRBV6-1 to TRBJ2-5, with a tentative D call TRBD2 (5 bases). There are 15 residues in the CDR3. CDR1 MNHNS and CDR2 SASEGT come from the germline V gene. Trimming shortened V by 9 bases and J by 3 bases, and 20 bases separated the two germline ends. CDR3 loop: CASGGPGVAEETQYF. The CDR3 nucleotides are TGTGCCAGTGGAGGTCCGGGCGTGGCAGAAGAGACCCAGTACTTC.

The chain couples TRBV2 to TRBJ1-5, with 8 positions matching TRBD1. V dropped 3 bases and J dropped 7; count of bases not matched to a gene: 8. The CDR3 consists of 15 residues. CDR1 is SNHLY and CDR2 is FYNNEI in the germline V gene. CDR3 nucleotides: TGTGCCAGCAGTGAGCAACCAGGGGGCGGACAGCCCCAGCATTTT. Its translation: CASSEQPGGGQPQHF.

This sequence joins TRBV18 and TRBJ2-7; tentatively, D is TRBD1 (6 bases). From germline, CDR1 is KGHSH and CDR2 LQKENI. Trimming shortened V by 2 bases and J by 3 bases, and 8 bases separated the two germline ends. This CDR3 has 13 amino acids. This CDR3 reads CASSPGGYYEQYF. The CDR3 DNA reads as TGTGCCAGCTCACCAGGGGGCTACTACGAGCAGTACTTC.

This clonotype was seen only a few times. The CDR3 loop is CASSQDTRLSNNEQFF. CDR3 nucleotide sequence: TGCGCCAGCAGCCAAGATACTAGGCTTTCCAACAATGAGCAGTTCTTC. This chain joins TRBV4-3 and TRBJ2-1, with D possibly matching TRBD2 (5 bases). Germline lookup yields CDR1 LGHNA and CDR2 YSLEER. This CDR3 is built from 16 residues. Trimming took 0 bases from V and 5 from J, leaving 14 bases between them.

The CDR3 sequence is CASSDHQPQHF. The CDR3 DNA reads as TGTGCCAGCAGTGACCATCAGCCCCAGCATTTT. The V call is TRBV6-1, the J call TRBJ1-5, with D uncertain. This CDR3 comprises 11 residues. Per germline, CDR1 MNHNS and CDR2 SASEGT. Trimming removed 3 bases from V and 5 bases from J, with 2 bases in between.

This clonotype appeared a single time. With a much larger clone just one base away, this may be a read error. V gene TRBV7-2 combines with J gene TRBJ2-1; 8 bases fit TRBD2. This CDR3 comprises 16 residues. V gave up 5 bases and J gave up 8 bases; unmatched junction bases: 14. Germline V gene sequence: CDR1 SGHTA, CDR2 FQGNSA. CDR3 residues: CASSPTSGGGYDEQFF. The CDR3 DNA follows: TGTGCCAGCAGCCCGACTTCGGGCGGGGGGTACGATGAGCAGTTCTTC.

This clonotype was observed once. This chain joins TRBV20-1 and TRBJ2-1; D is possibly TRBD2 (6 bases). The CDR3 runs 15 residues. Per the germline V gene, CDR1 is DFQATT and CDR2 is SNEGSKA (reference sequence). V was trimmed by 4 bases and J by 7 bases, leaving 20 bases between them. CDR3 bases: TGCAGTGCTAATAGACCCGGGAGTGCTGGGAATGAGCAGTTCTTC. It translates to CSANRPGSAGNEQFF.

In its sample, this clonotype was seen a few times. The V and J genes are TRBV20-1 and TRBJ2-1; D is perhaps TRBD1 or TRBD2 (5 bases each). This CDR3 comprises 16 residues. The V and J ends lost 0 bases and 0 bases respectively, with 12 bases between them. Looked up from germline, CDR1 is DFQATT and CDR2 is SNEGSKA (reference sequence). CDR3 bases: TGCAGTGCTAGAGATCCCGGGACCCTCTCCTACAATGAGCAGTTCTTC. Translation gives CSARDPGTLSYNEQFF.

This clonotype was seen once. This chain uses TRBV7-9 with TRBJ2-7; the match to TRBD1 covers 9 bases. The CDR3 length is 18 residues. Per the germline V gene, CDR1 is SEHNR and CDR2 is FQNEAQ (reference sequence). After removal of 6 bases from V and 0 bases from J, the junction contained 15 bases not matched to a gene. Here the CDR3 reads CASRQGADHTISSYEQYF. The DNA of the CDR3 is TGTGCCAGCAGACAGGGGGCAGACCATACGATTAGCTCCTACGAGCAGTACTTC.

V and J are TRBV4-1 and TRBJ2-7; the match to TRBD2 covers 7 bases. The ends lost 1 base at V and 5 bases at J; junction bases unmatched: 2. The V gene's germline CDR1 is MGHRA and CDR2 YSYEKL. The CDR3 has 13 residues. The CDR3 DNA reads as TGCGCCAGCAGCCAAGTGGGAGGGGACGAGCAGTACTTC. Translated, it gives CASSQVGGDEQYF.